This T cell receptor (beta chain) was observed in a study of blood T cell repertoires in COVID-19 (dated by TCRdb to 2020 to 2021). Some background on the complete study: Collaborator samples came from the United States, Italy and Spain and covered acute and convalescent phases of COVID-19. Subjects who had been exposed to COVID-19, were actively infected with it, or had recovered from it provided the deeply sampled blood TCRbeta repertoires that made up the dataset. Where HLA class I and class II types were available, the types were taken from metadata supplied by the sample provider, not from assay-based typing. Samples came from the ongoing ImmuneRACE study (first 160 participants) plus 1,254 subjects from 6 global collaborators. The material from the prospective study consisted of cDNA or gDNA derived from T cells, B-cell-depleted T cells, or PBMCs. The repertoires were released in a freely available public database intended as a resource for research on the immune response to SARS-CoV-2. A de-identified subject ID, COVID-19 status, age in years and sex were almost always included in the sample metadata.

Deletion took 4 bases off V and 0 bases off J, with a span of 13 bases between the germline ends. From the germline V gene, CDR1 is SGHTA and CDR2 is FQGNSA. The CDR3 spans 16 residues, from the cysteine through the phenylalanine. The CDR3 DNA has 48 bases and is translated from base 1. TCRbeta CDR3 regions were amplified from genomic DNA by means of the immunoSEQ Assay, a bias-controlled multiplex PCR. The original methods were these. The number of nucleated cells in each sample was estimated by amplification of reference gene primers within the assay. To quantify the absolute abundance of each unique TCRbeta CDR3 rearrangement, sequence reads were collapsed and filtered. For each sample, productive Simpson clonality was calculated as the square root of Simpson's diversity index over productive rearrangements. TCRdb limited this immuneACCESS table to in-frame rearrangements with V and J called. A share of clones is missing; checked studies link under half to unresolved V genes, and the rest is unexplained. V and J calls plus clone size are reproduced from that table; the DNA served to infer D and trimming. Present in this sample are some 200,000 clones, 65% to 85% of which were seen just once. 1.3% of the sample comes from the top ten.

What the work shows at the level of the full study, not this receptor alone: How much clinical and demographic metadata was included differed by source and by participant, and the metadata was provided uncurated.

One collaborating source in Seattle enrolled patients while the patients were actively infected and followed the patients over time throughout the course of disease. Each collaborating institution followed its own protocols to collect whole blood in K2EDTA tubes. Collaborator samples were shipped for TCRbeta analysis as frozen whole blood, isolated PBMCs, or DNA extracted from either sample type. Notes on this clone: The specificity of this receptor is unknown. Base quality data are lacking; no much larger clone is found one base away.

The sequence links TRBV7-2 to TRBJ2-1; 6 matching bases give a weak D call of TRBD2. The sequenced sample was peripheral blood. This receptor was identified in a woman aged 30 to 39 with COVID-19, enrolled during active disease. In nucleotide form, the sequence is TGTGCCAGCAGCTCTCAGGACTACCACTCCTACAATGAGCAGTTCTTC. Translation gives CASSSQDYHSYNEQFF.